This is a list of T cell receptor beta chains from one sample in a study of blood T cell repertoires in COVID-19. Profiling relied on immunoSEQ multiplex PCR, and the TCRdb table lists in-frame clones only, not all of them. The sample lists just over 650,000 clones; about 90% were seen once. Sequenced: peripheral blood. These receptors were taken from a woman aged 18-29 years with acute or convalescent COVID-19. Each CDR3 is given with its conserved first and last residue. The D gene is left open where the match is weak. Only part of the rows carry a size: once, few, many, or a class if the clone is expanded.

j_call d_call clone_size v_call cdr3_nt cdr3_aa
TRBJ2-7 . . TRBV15 TGTGCCACCAGCGGCTACGGGGGACCCTACGAGCAGTACTTC CATSGYGGPYEQYF
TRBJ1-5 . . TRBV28 TGTGCCAGCAGCCCTATAGCGTCCGGGCCCGGAGGCAATCAGCCCCAGCATTTT CASSPIASGPGGNQPQHF
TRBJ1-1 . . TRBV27 TGTGCCAGCAGTTTAGTCTCGGGCCTCGGGGGGTTCGCTTTCTTT CASSLVSGLGGFAFF
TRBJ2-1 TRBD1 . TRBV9 TGTGCCAGCAGCGGACAGGGTTTCACCTACAATGAGCAGTTCTTC CASSGQGFTYNEQFF
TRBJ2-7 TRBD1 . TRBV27 TGTGCCAGCAGTCCGCACAGGGGTTACTACGAGCAGTACTTC CASSPHRGYYEQYF
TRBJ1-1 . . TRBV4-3 TGCGCCAGCAGCCAAGATTCCGGGGCTGAAGCTTTCTTT CASSQDSGAEAFF
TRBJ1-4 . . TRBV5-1 TGCGCCAGCAGCTTGGGGCCACCTAATGAAAAACTGTTTTTT CASSLGPPNEKLFF
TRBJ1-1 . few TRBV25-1 TGTGCCAGCAGGTTGGACAGTAAAGCTTTCTTT CASRLDSKAFF
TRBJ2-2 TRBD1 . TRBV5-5 TGTGCCAGCAGCTTGGCGACAGGGTGGACCGGGGAGCTGTTTTTT CASSLATGWTGELFF
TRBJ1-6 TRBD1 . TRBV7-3 TGTGCCAGCAGCTTAGGGGACAGGGAAAGATCACCCCTCCACTTT CASSLGDRERSPLHF
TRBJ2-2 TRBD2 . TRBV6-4 TGTGCCAGCAGTCCGACTAGCGGTTGGAACGGGGAGCTGTTTTTT CASSPTSGWNGELFF
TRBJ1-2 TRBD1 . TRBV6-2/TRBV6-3 TGTGCCAGCAGTTACCCTGGGACAGACCCATACTATGGCTACACCTTC CASSYPGTDPYYGYTF
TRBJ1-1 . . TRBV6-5 TGTGCCAGCATCAGCCCTTTTATGGAGGACACTGAAGCTTTCTTT CASISPFMEDTEAFF
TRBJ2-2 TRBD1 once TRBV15 TGTGCCACCAGCAGACGCCCCGGGACAGGGGTAAGGTTGCTGTTTTTT CATSRRPGTGVRLLFF
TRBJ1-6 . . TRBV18 TGTGCCAGCTCACCTGGCAGGGAAGCGCCCCTCCACTTT CASSPGREAPLHF
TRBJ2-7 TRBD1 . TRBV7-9 TGTGCCAGCAGCTTTGGACAGGACTCCTACGAGCAGTACTTC CASSFGQDSYEQYF
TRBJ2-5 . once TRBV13 TGTGCCAGCAGCTTAGCAGGGGATGGGACCCAGTACTTC CASSLAGDGTQYF
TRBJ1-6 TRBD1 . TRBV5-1 TGCGCCAGCAGCCCCCGGGACAGCTATTCACCCCTCCACTTT CASSPRDSYSPLHF
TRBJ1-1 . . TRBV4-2 TGTGCCAGCCTGCCACGGCAGGGGACGTCGAGGACTGAAGCTTTCTTT CASLPRQGTSRTEAFF
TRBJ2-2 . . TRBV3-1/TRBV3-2 TGTGCCAGCAGCCCGGGACTGAACACCGGGGAGCTGTTTTTT CASSPGLNTGELFF
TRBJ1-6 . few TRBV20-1 TGCAGTGCTAGTTCCTCACGGACAGCTAATTCACCCCTCCACTTT CSASSSRTANSPLHF
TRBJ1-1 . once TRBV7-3 TGTGCCAGCAGCTTAACCCCGACGGGTCCCACTGAAGCTTTCTTT CASSLTPTGPTEAFF
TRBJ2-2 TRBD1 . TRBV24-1 TGTGCCACCAGCCCAGGACAGGGGGCGCGAGGCGGGGAGCTGTTTTTT CATSPGQGARGGELFF
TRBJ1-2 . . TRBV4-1 TGCGCCAGCAGCCAAGGGGGTGGACAGTTCTATGGCTACACCTTC CASSQGGGQFYGYTF
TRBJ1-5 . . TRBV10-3 TGTGCCATCAGTGAGGGCCCAGGGGACAATCAGCCCCAGCATTTT CAISEGPGDNQPQHF
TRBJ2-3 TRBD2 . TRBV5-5 TGTGCCAGCAGCTTCGGGACTAGCGGGAGAACAGATACGCAGTATTTT CASSFGTSGRTDTQYF
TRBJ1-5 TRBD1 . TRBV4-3 TGCGCCAGCAGCCAAGAATCAGGGGGGCAGGGTTATCAGCCCCAGCATTTT CASSQESGGQGYQPQHF
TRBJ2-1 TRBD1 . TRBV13 TGTGCCAGCACCAGACAGGGCGGAGGTGATGAGCAGTTCTTC CASTRQGGGDEQFF
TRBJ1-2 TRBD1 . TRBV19 TGTGCCAGTAGTAATACAGGGGAAGGGAACTATGGCTACACCTTC CASSNTGEGNYGYTF
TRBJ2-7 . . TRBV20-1 TGCAGTGCTAGTGGCGGCAGCCGAGAGCAGTACTTC CSASGGSREQYF
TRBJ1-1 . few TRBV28 TGTGCCAGCAACCCTTCCAGATTTATGAACACTGAAGCTTTCTTT CASNPSRFMNTEAFF
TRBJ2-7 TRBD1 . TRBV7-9 TGTGCCAGCAGCCCCAGGACAGGGAAAGTCTACGAGCAGTACTTC CASSPRTGKVYEQYF
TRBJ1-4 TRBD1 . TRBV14 TGTGCCAGCAGCCAGTACGCGACAGGGGGCTGGGTTGAAAAACTGTTTTTT CASSQYATGGWVEKLFF
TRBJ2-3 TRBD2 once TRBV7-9 TGTGCCAGCAGCCGAGGAGGTAGCGGGGATACGCAGTATTTT CASSRGGSGDTQYF
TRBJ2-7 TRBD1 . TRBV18 TGTGCCAGCTCACCAAGTGCGTGGGACAGCTACGAGCAGTACTTC CASSPSAWDSYEQYF
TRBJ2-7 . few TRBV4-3 TGCGCCAGCAGCCAAGTCATAGGGAGCTCCTACGAGCAGTACTTC CASSQVIGSSYEQYF
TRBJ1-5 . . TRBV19 TGTGCCAGTAGTATAGAAGGACACCCCAATCAGCCCCAGCATTTT CASSIEGHPNQPQHF
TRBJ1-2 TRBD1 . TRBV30 TGTGCCTGGAGTGAGGACAGGGGGTATGGCTACACCTTC CAWSEDRGYGYTF
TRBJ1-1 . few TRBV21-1 TGTGCCAGCAGCAAAGAAGCAGGCTACTCGAAGGGGGACACTGAAGCTTTCTTT CASSKEAGYSKGDTEAFF
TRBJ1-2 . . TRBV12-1 TGTGCCAGCAGCTTCCAGCGGGGCGGTGGGAGTTATGGCTACACCTTC CASSFQRGGGSYGYTF
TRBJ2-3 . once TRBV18 TGTGCCAGCTCACCGGAGTTCCTCACAGATACGCAGTATTTT CASSPEFLTDTQYF
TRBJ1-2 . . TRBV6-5 TGTGCCAGCAGTTACACGGCAGGGGTGTTCGGTGATGGCTACACCTTC CASSYTAGVFGDGYTF
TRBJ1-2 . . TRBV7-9 TGTGCCAGCAGTTCACAGGGTCAGGTTAGCTATGGCTACACCTTC CASSSQGQVSYGYTF
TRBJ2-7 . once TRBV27 TGTGCCAGCAGTCTAGGGGGCGAGCAGTACTTC CASSLGGEQYF
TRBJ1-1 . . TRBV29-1 TGCAGCGTACTAGCGCCGGGCACTGAAGCTTTCTTT CSVLAPGTEAFF
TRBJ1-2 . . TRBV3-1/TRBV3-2 TGTGCCAGCAGCCCAGGTGTGGGCTACACCTTC CASSPGVGYTF
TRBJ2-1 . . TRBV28 TGTGCCACATCGAGAGGGGGGGGATACAATGAGCAGTTCTTC CATSRGGGYNEQFF
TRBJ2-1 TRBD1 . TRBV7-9 TGTGCCAGCAGCTTCTACAGGGGGCTTAATGAGCAGTTCTTC CASSFYRGLNEQFF
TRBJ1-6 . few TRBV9 TGTGCCAGCAGCGTAGATGGGGCAGGGCTAAATTCACCCCTCCACTTT CASSVDGAGLNSPLHF
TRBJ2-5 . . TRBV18 TGTGCCAGCTCACCAAACCCAGACATTCAACGGCAAGAGACCCAGTACTTC CASSPNPDIQRQETQYF
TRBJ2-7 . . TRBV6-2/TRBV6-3 TGTGCCAGCAGTTGGTCGCAGGCGCGCTACGAGCAGTACTTC CASSWSQARYEQYF
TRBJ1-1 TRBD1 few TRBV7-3 TGTGCCAGCAGCCTATCAGGGGGCGGCACTGAAGCTTTCTTT CASSLSGGGTEAFF
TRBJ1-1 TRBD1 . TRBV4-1 TGCGCCAGCAGTAACCTGGGACAGAGGAACACTGAAGCTTTCTTT CASSNLGQRNTEAFF
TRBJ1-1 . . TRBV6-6 TGTGCCAGCAGTCCCGAGGCGACCGGGCGAATCGGGGGTTTCTTT CASSPEATGRIGGFF
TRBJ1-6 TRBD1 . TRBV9 TGTGCCAGCAGCGTAGCCCCAACAAGGGACAGACTTGTGCCCCTCCACTTT CASSVAPTRDRLVPLHF